This TCR beta chain was recorded in a study of siplizumab effects on memory and regulatory T cells. Profiling relied on immunoSEQ multiplex PCR, and the TCRdb table lists in-frame clones only, not all of them. Among more than 12,000 clones, about 43% were seen once, and the ten largest hold roughly 7.6%. There are a few counts of this clone. The antigen is unknown. Other nucleotide sequences from this sample produce the same CDR3. Cells of the mixed lymphocyte reaction were cocultured at 37 degrees C for roughly 6 days. CFSE-stained responder and Violet Dye-stained stimulator PBMCs were mixed 1:1. Trimming took off 6 bases at V and 3 bases at J, with 9 bases between the two ends. CDR3 length: 13 residues. Germline V gene lookup returns CDR1 SNHLY and CDR2 FYNNEI. Points from the study as a whole: The authors could not assign a naive or memory phenotype to roughly 80-96% of proliferating CD4+ or CD8+ clones. Sequences below about 10^-5 frequency were poorly captured. As a result, only a minor fraction of alloreactive clones mapped to unstimulated subsets. Siplizumab brought about a significant reduction in alloreactive sequences traceable to unstimulated CD4+ memory cells.

The TCR sequence derives from a human donor in good health; the cells came from an allogeneic mixed lymphocyte reaction. Some clones in this sample may be carry-over from other donors' samples. This rearrangement joins TRBV2 to TRBJ1-5; the D is unclear. The sequenced sample was CFSE-low (dividing) CD4+ T cells sorted from an allogeneic mixed lymphocyte reaction. The chain's CDR3 is CASSAPPNQPQHF. The CDR3 coding sequence is TGTGCCAGCAGCGCCCCTCCCAATCAGCCCCAGCATTTT.